One sample yielded the 27 T cell receptor beta chains listed below, sequenced in a study of identical twins. A single record per CDR3 protein comes from TCRdb applying MiXCR to the 5' RACE reads. This sample has 750,000 to 950,000 distinct CDR3 sequences, with roughly an eighth found just once. The same sample was also studied in work on yellow fever vaccine responses in identical twins.

Sequencing input: PBMCs. Receptors were obtained from a young woman in good health.

This clonotype was counted many times. This sequence joins TRBV10-3 and TRBJ2-3; 7 nucleotides agree with TRBD2. Germline assignment: CDR1 ENHRY and CDR2 SYGVKD. Trimming removed 6 bases from V and 4 bases from J; junction bases left unmatched: 7. The length of the CDR3 is 14 residues. The CDR3 DNA is TGTGCCATCAGCTTAGCGGGTGGATCAGATACGCAGTATTTT. It translates to CAISLAGGSDTQYF.

The V call is TRBV27, the J call TRBJ2-2; maybe TRBD1 (7 bases). The germline V gene has CDR1 MNHEY and CDR2 SMNVEV (reference sequence). With 8 bases removed from V and 8 bases from J, the gap between germline ends came to 12 bases. This CDR3 contains 12 residues. The CDR3 region has the DNA TGTGCCAGCGGAGGGGGCGTAGGGGAGCTGTTTTTT. This gives the protein CASGGGVGELFF.

V usage is TRBV5-6 and J usage is TRBJ2-3; D uncertain. This CDR3 region has 12 residues. Germline loops: CDR1 SGHDT, CDR2 YYEEEE. V lost 4 bases, J lost 8 bases, and 11 bases lay in between. CDR3 in amino acids: CASSPPEGTQYF. In DNA, the CDR3 is TGTGCCAGCAGCCCTCCAGAAGGTACGCAGTATTTT.

This clonotype was observed at least ten times. This chain connects TRBV5-6 to TRBJ1-5; 7 bases match TRBD1. The CDR3 has 15 residues. Germline CDR1 and CDR2: SGHDT and YYEEEE. The V segment lost 4 bases and the J segment 2 bases; nucleotides outside the gene matches: 6. The chain's CDR3 is CASSLQGSGNQPQHF. In DNA form, the CDR3 reads TGTGCCAGCAGCCTACAGGGGAGCGGCAATCAGCCCCAGCATTTT.

This clonotype appeared many times. The chain is built from TRBV2 and TRBJ2-3; D is tentatively TRBD1 or TRBD2 (5 bases each). The CDR3 totals 16 residues. From germline, CDR1 is SNHLY and CDR2 FYNNEI. V was clipped by 0 bases and J by 2 bases, with 12 bases between them. The CDR3 protein is CASSEAGPGFTDTQYF. CDR3 bases: TGTGCCAGCAGTGAAGCGGGGCCGGGGTTCACAGATACGCAGTATTTT.

This clonotype was observed a handful of times. This sequence joins TRBV4-1 and TRBJ2-1; 9 bases match TRBD2. Germline V CDR1 and CDR2: MGHRA, YSYEKL. This CDR3 has 17 residues. The J segment lost 1 base and the V segment lost 4 bases, leaving 8 bases of the junction unmatched. CDR3 coding DNA: TGCGCCAGCAGCCGTGGACTAGCGAGAAGGTCCTACAATGAGCAGTTCTTC. Its translation is CASSRGLARRSYNEQFF.

This sequence joins TRBV13 and TRBJ2-5; D uncertain. This CDR3 has 14 residues. CDR1 PRHDT and CDR2 FYEKMQ come from the germline V gene (reference sequence). V lost 5 bases to trimming and J lost 1 base, with 11 bases between them. This CDR3 reads CASSITPPQETQYF. DNA for the CDR3: TGTGCCAGCAGCATTACCCCTCCCCAAGAGACCCAGTACTTC. Together with reference TRBV13 and TRBJ2-5, the CDR3 gives the full variable domain: AAGVIQSPRHLIKEKRETATLKCYPIPRHDTVYWYQQGPGQDPQFLISFYEKMQSDKGSIPDRFSAQQFSDYHSELNMSSLELGDSALYFCASSITPPQETQYFGPGTRLLVL.

CDR3 protein: CASSTRLAGRETQYF. CDR3 in DNA: TGTGCCAGCAGCACGAGACTAGCGGGGCGGGAGACCCAGTACTTC. J is TRBJ2-5 and V is TRBV5-5, with 11 nucleotides matching TRBD2. The CDR3 is 15 residues long. The germline V gene encodes CDR1 SGHKS and CDR2 YYEKEE (reference sequence). V dropped 4 bases and J dropped 5; count of bases not matched to a gene: 7.

To note about this clonotype: Germline is not matched at one junction end, which may reflect a read error. The V call is TRBV5-1, the J call TRBJ2-1; no clear D gene. The CDR3 is made up of 12 amino acids. The germline gives CDR1 SGHRS, CDR2 YFSETQ. Written as DNA, the CDR3 is TGCGCCAGCAGCTTCGGACCCAATGGGCAGTTCTTC. Its protein is CASSFGPNGQFF.

The CDR3, as DNA: TGTGCCAGCGGTAATTCGGCTGGGGCCAACGTCCTGACTTTC. Translation gives CASGNSAGANVLTF. This chain joins TRBV12-3 or TRBV12-4 and TRBJ2-6; no clear D gene. This CDR3 is built from 14 residues. Trimming took off 8 bases at V and 2 bases at J, with 10 bases between the two ends.

This clonotype was found a few times. The chain joins TRBV20-1 to TRBJ1-1; no firm D call. Germline CDR1 and CDR2: DFQATT and SNEGSKA (reference sequence). The CDR3 loop spans 15 amino acids. Trimming shortened V by 6 bases and J by 5 bases, and 22 bases separated the two germline ends. This chain's CDR3 is CSAKVNNPPGTEAFF. The DNA for the CDR3 is TGCAGTGCGAAAGTTAACAACCCTCCGGGGACTGAAGCTTTCTTT.

The V gene is TRBV29-1, the J gene TRBJ2-5; the match to TRBD1 covers 7 bases. The CDR3 contains 13 residues. Germline V gene data show CDR1 as SQVTM and CDR2 as ANQGSEA. The V and J ends lost 7 bases and 4 bases, in that order; junction bases with no gene match: 9. In DNA, the CDR3 is TGCAGCGCAACCACGGGACAGCCAGAGACCCAGTACTTC. Its translation is CSATTGQPETQYF.

At least ten counts were recorded for this clonotype. The V gene is TRBV4-2, the J gene TRBJ1-6; weak D call: TRBD1 (6 bases). V was shortened by 6 bases and J by 7 bases, with 13 bases between the two germline ends. The CDR3 has 14 residues. CDR1 and CDR2 from the germline V gene are LGHNA and YNFKEQ. CDR3 loop: CASRPGTNNSPLHF. The CDR3 bases are TGTGCCAGCAGGCCCGGGACAAACAATTCACCCCTCCACTTT.

This chain uses TRBV20-1 with TRBJ1-1, with TRBD1 as a possible D gene (5 bases). Per the germline V gene, CDR1 is DFQATT and CDR2 is SNEGSKA (reference sequence). The CDR3 is made up of 13 amino acids. Trimming pared 1 base from V and 3 bases from J, leaving 9 bases between. The CDR3 DNA is TGCAGTGCTAGAGTAACAGGCGACACTGAAGCTTTCTTT. Its translation is CSARVTGDTEAFF.

This clonotype was counted a few times. The genes are TRBV7-9 and TRBJ1-5, with 7 bases aligning to TRBD1. CDR1 and CDR2 from the germline V gene are SEHNR and FQNEAQ (reference sequence). V lost 5 bases and J lost 4; bases outside the gene matches: 8. The CDR3 is made up of 15 amino acids. Here the CDR3 reads CASSPDRNGNQPQHF. The CDR3 nucleotides are TGTGCCAGCAGCCCGGACAGGAATGGGAATCAGCCCCAGCATTTT.

This clonotype was observed a handful of times. This rearrangement joins TRBV5-1 to TRBJ1-6; TRBD1 aligns across 8 bases. The germline CDR1 and CDR2 sequences are SGHRS and YFSETQ. Trimming at V came to 4 bases and at J to 8 bases, leaving 11 bases not matched to a gene. This CDR3 spans 16 amino acids. DNA of the CDR3: TGCGCCAGCAGCACGAAACCGGGACAGGTCTATTCACCCCTCCACTTT. Translating it yields CASSTKPGQVYSPLHF.

This chain connects TRBV3-1 to TRBJ2-1; D is undetermined. V shed 2 bases and J shed 9 bases, with 5 bases lying between them. CDR1 is LGHDT and CDR2 is YNNKEL in the germline V gene (reference sequence). The CDR3 contains 11 residues. CDR3 residues: CASSQYGEQFF. CDR3 coding DNA: TGTGCCAGCAGCCAATATGGTGAGCAGTTCTTC.

The rearrangement joins TRBV19 to TRBJ2-1; TRBD2 matches 11 bases. Germline V gives CDR1 LNHDA, CDR2 SQIVND (reference sequence). The CDR3 consists of 14 residues. Trimming took 5 bases from V and 11 from J; bases not matched to a gene: 8. CDR3 nucleotides: TGTGCCAGTAGTGCTGGGACTAGCGGCCGTCAGCAGTTCTTC. Residues: CASSAGTSGRQQFF.

This clonotype showed up just a few times. The J gene is TRBJ2-5, the V gene TRBV5-1; 8 nucleotides align to TRBD1. There are 15 residues in the CDR3. V lost 0 bases to trimming and J lost 5 bases; unmatched junction nucleotides: 6. Germline CDR1 reads SGHRS; CDR2 reads YFSETQ. DNA of the CDR3: TGCGCCAGCAGCTTGGAGGCAGGGGGCAAGGAGACCCAGTACTTC. This codes for CASSLEAGGKETQYF. Combining the CDR3 with reference TRBV5-1 and TRBJ2-5 gives the whole variable domain KAGVTQTPRYLIKTRGQQVTLSCSPISGHRSVSWYQQTPGQGLQFLFEYFSETQRNKGNFPGRFSGRQFSNSRSEMNVSTLELGDSALYLCASSLEAGGKETQYFGPGTRLLVL.

In its sample, this clonotype was seen a few times. The germline gene is not matched at one end of the junction; a read error may be the cause. The chain has TRBV2 and TRBJ2-1, with D possibly matching TRBD2 (5 bases). Germline values: CDR1 SNHLY, CDR2 FYNNEI. The CDR3 spans 14 residues. CDR3 DNA sequence: TGTGCCAGCAGTGGGCAACTAGAATACAAGGAGCAGTTCTTC. Amino acids: CASSGQLEYKEQFF. The full variable domain, with the rest looked up from reference TRBV2 and TRBJ2-1, is EPEVTQTPSHQVTQMGQEVILRCVPISNHLYFYWYRQILGQKVEFLVSFYNNEISEKSEIFDDQFSVERPDGSNFTLKIRSTKLEDSAMYFCASSGQLEYKEQFFGPGTRLTVL.

This clonotype was counted a few times. This CDR3 reads CASGWTSSGAEQFF. CDR3 coding DNA: TGTGCTAGTGGTTGGACTAGCTCGGGGGCTGAGCAGTTCTTC. The chain couples TRBV12-5 to TRBJ2-1, with 8 bases identical to TRBD2. V gave up 4 bases and J gave up 9 bases; unmatched junction bases: 8. Germline CDR1 and CDR2: LGHNT and FRNRAP. This CDR3 is 14 amino acids long.

The rearrangement links TRBV6-1 to TRBJ2-7; the D gene could be TRBD1 or TRBD2 (5 bases each). Germline V gives CDR1 MNHNS, CDR2 SASEGT. With 6 bases removed from V and 4 bases from J, the gap between germline ends came to 13 bases. There are 13 residues in the CDR3. The DNA for the CDR3 is TGTGCCAGCAGCGACGGGACCCGATACGAGCAGTACGTC. Protein product: CASSDGTRYEQYV.

This clonotype was counted a few times. The rearrangement uses TRBV5-1 and TRBJ1-2; D ambiguous. The CDR3 has 13 residues. Deletions cut 4 bases from V and 4 bases from J, with 11 bases between. CDR1 is SGHRS and CDR2 is YFSETQ in the germline V gene. The CDR3 region is CASSPGHSYGYTF. CDR3 in DNA: TGCGCCAGCAGCCCCGGGCACTCCTATGGCTACACCTTC.

CDR3 loop: CASRWGDRVNTEAFF. CDR3 nucleotides: TGTGCCAGCAGATGGGGAGACAGAGTAAACACTGAAGCTTTCTTT. The rearrangement joins TRBV28 to TRBJ1-1; a weak D match, TRBD1 (5 bases). This CDR3 contains 15 residues. Germline CDR1 is MDHEN and CDR2 is SYDVKM. The V end was cut by 6 bases, the J end by 2 bases, with 16 bases between.

At least ten counts were recorded for this clonotype. This sequence joins TRBV7-9 and TRBJ1-1; D is undetermined. Deletions cut 7 bases from V and 0 bases from J, with 15 bases between. The CDR3 covers 15 residues. CDR1 and CDR2 (germline): SEHNR, FQNEAQ (reference sequence). The CDR3 nucleotides are TGTGCCAGCACCTCTAGTCGGGTCATGAACACTGAAGCTTTCTTT. Translated: CASTSSRVMNTEAFF.

This clonotype was counted a few times. Here the CDR3 reads CASSLLPRGETQYF. CDR3 coding DNA: TGCGCCAGCAGCTTGCTTCCGCGGGGGGAGACCCAGTACTTC. V and J are TRBV5-1 and TRBJ2-5; 7 positions match TRBD2. The CDR3 is made up of 14 amino acids. Germline values: CDR1 SGHRS, CDR2 YFSETQ. V dropped 1 base and J dropped 5; count of bases not matched to a gene: 5.

This chain links TRBV4-1 with TRBJ2-2; 7 nucleotides align to TRBD1. The germline CDR1 and CDR2 sequences are MGHRA and YSYEKL. The CDR3 covers 15 residues. J was trimmed by 6 bases and V by 1 base; bases with no gene match: 5. CDR3 region: CASSQGQGIPGELFF. CDR3 nucleotides: TGCGCCAGCAGCCAAGGACAGGGAATTCCCGGGGAGCTGTTTTTT.